One sample yielded the 4 T cell receptor beta chains listed below, sequenced in a study of shared clonotypes between healthy human individuals. Profiling relied on immunoSEQ multiplex PCR, and the TCRdb table lists in-frame clones only, not all of them. This table has about 750,000 clones, 80% to 95% appearing once. The naive CD8 population came from CD45RO-negative cells selected for CCR7, without terminally differentiated effector memory CD45RA+ cells. Sequencing used naive CD8+ T cells sorted from blood. The receptors derive from a man younger than 40 in good health.

Concerning this clone: One junction end does not reproduce the germline sequence, and a read error may be involved. The chain links TRBV6-6 to TRBJ2-1; 7 nucleotides line up with TRBD2. Germline V gene data show CDR1 as MNHNY and CDR2 as SVGAGI (reference sequence). The CDR3 is 15 residues long. CDR3 nucleotides: TGTGCCAGCAGTTTCGGGACTATATCCTCCAATGAGCAGTTCTTC. Its translation is CASSFGTISSNEQFF.

The chain is built from TRBV5-6 and TRBJ2-7, with D uncertain. Germline lookup yields CDR1 SGHDT and CDR2 YYEEEE. V was clipped by 2 bases and J by 1 base, with 7 bases between them. This CDR3 comprises 13 residues. The CDR3 is CASSFDQSYEQYF. CDR3 nucleotides: TGTGCCAGCAGCTTTGACCAGTCCTACGAGCAGTACTTC.

The V and J genes are TRBV6-5 and TRBJ1-2, with TRBD1 matching 7 bases. The germline V gene has CDR1 MNHEY and CDR2 SVGAGI. With V trimmed by 8 bases and J by 7 bases, 7 bases remained unmatched. This CDR3 has 12 amino acids. Here the CDR3 reads CASFRGGAGYTF. The CDR3, as DNA: TGTGCCAGCTTCCGAGGGGGCGCTGGCTACACCTTC.

The chain couples TRBV28 to TRBJ2-3; D call uncertain. The length of the CDR3 is 12 residues. Germline lookup yields CDR1 MDHEN and CDR2 SYDVKM. V lost 5 bases and J lost 6, with 9 bases in between. The CDR3 region is CASSLSLDTQYF. The CDR3 nucleotides read TGTGCCAGCAGTCTGTCTTTGGATACGCAGTATTTT.